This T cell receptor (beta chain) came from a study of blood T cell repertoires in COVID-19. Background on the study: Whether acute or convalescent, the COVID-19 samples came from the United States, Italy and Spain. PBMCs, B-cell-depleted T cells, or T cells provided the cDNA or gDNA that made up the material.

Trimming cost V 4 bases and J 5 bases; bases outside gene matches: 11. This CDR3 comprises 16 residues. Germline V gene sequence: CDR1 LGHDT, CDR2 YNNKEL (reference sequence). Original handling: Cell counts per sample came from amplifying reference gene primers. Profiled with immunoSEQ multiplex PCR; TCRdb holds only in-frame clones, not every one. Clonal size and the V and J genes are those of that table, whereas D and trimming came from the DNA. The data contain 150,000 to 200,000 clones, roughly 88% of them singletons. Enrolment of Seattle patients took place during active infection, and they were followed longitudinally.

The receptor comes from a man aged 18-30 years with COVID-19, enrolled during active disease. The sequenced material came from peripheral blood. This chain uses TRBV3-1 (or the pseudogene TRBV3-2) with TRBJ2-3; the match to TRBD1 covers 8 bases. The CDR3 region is CASSPAAAGGVDTQYF. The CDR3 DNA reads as TGTGCCAGCAGCCCGGCCGCCGCAGGGGGCGTAGATACGCAGTATTTT.